This TCR beta chain emerged from a study of chemoradiotherapy in HPV16-positive cancers. About the study: A couple of HPV16-positive patients' cells yielded candidate HPV-specific clones and common motifs.

Repeated repertoire sampling spanned the course of chemoradiotherapy. V gave up 2 bases and J gave up 8 bases, with 15 bases separating them. This CDR3 has 13 amino acids. The V gene's germline CDR1 is GTSNPN and CDR2 SVGIG (reference sequence). Libraries were prepared by immunoSEQ multiplex PCR; TCRdb keeps only in-frame clonotypes and omits some of them. The table includes approximately 9,600 clones, over 60% detected once. This material consisted of tumor tissue, taken from a patient who underwent chemoradiotherapy. The sequence derives from a human donor with HPV-associated anogenital cancer. The rearrangement joins TRBV30 to TRBJ1-2; a possible D gene is TRBD1 (6 bases). CDR3 protein: CAWSTQGRVGYTF. DNA for the CDR3: TGTGCCTGGAGTACACAGGGAAGGGTAGGCTACACCTTC.